What follows describes a single T cell receptor (beta chain). This entry comes from a study of blood T cell repertoires in COVID-19. Study information: Acute and convalescent COVID-19 specimens originated in the United States, Italy and Spain. PBMCs, B-cell-depleted T cells, or T cells provided the cDNA or gDNA that made up the material.

Trimming removed 3 bases from V and 7 bases from J, with 13 bases in between. This CDR3 has 13 amino acids. Germline-derived CDR1 and CDR2 are LGHDT and YNNKEL (reference sequence). Original processing notes: Reference gene primer amplification gave estimated nucleated cell counts. Using immunoSEQ multiplex PCR, the repertoire was profiled, and TCRdb retains in-frame clones only, with some absent. The DNA was the basis for D and trimming; V, J and clone size are from that table. The table shows fewer than 85,000 clones, with 88% occurring only once. The V and J genes are TRBV3-1 (or the pseudogene TRBV3-2) and TRBJ2-7; D is uncertain. The source material was peripheral blood. The TCR comes from a human donor in a cohort sampled during active COVID-19. Here the CDR3 reads CASSHTPRTEQYF. Written as DNA, the CDR3 is TGTGCCAGCAGCCACACCCCACGTACTGAGCAGTACTTC.